This T cell receptor beta chain was sequenced in a study of CD8 T cells in ankylosing spondylitis. The study, taken as a whole, reports: Ankylosing spondylitis blood appeared to be characterized by a TCR beta motif of about 8 highly homologous variants. In ankylosing spondylitis patients, matched synovial fluid reportedly showed significant enrichment of disease-linked clones.

Germline V gene data show CDR1 as SGHRS and CDR2 as YFSETQ. This CDR3 comprises 13 residues. TCRdb passed the 5' RACE reads through MiXCR, listing each CDR3 protein once. The sample contains under 250,000 distinct CDR3 sequences, roughly a third of which appear only once. Worth noting for this clonotype: Its antigen remains unidentified. The junction departs from the called germline gene at one end, perhaps through a read error.

Specimen: blood, either unsorted or a sorted T cell fraction (not recorded which). The receptor comes from a male donor with ankylosing spondylitis or in good health (not recorded which). The rearrangement links TRBV5-1 to TRBJ2-7; D is tentatively TRBD1 or TRBD2 (5 bases each). The CDR3 is CASSLDNGTPLGF. CDR3 nucleotides: TGCGCCAGCAGCTTGGATAACGGGACCCCCTTAGGCTTC.